This TCR beta chain appears in the sequencing data of a study of regulatory T cells in long-lasting Graves disease. The study's findings and limits: Gene preferences differed: TRBV28, TRBJ1-2, TRBJ2-5 in persistent cases.

CDR1 ENHRY and CDR2 SYGVKD come from the germline V gene. V gave up 6 bases and J gave up 3 bases; unmatched junction bases: 10. The CDR3 is made up of 15 amino acids. This clonotype appeared many times. The target antigen is unknown. The time point denotes: persistent/refractory GD, antithyroid drugs over 5 years with positive TRAb. Isolated PBMC RNA provided the starting material for the TCR library. The authors diagnosed Graves' disease using American Thyroid Association guidelines. The authors built TCR beta libraries using iRepertoire HTBI primers and Arm-PCR of CDR3 regions. MiXCR, applied by TCRdb to the multiplex PCR reads, yields one record per CDR3 protein. The top ten clones hold under 50% of a sample with about 660,000 distinct CDR3 sequences, 30% of them seen once.

This clonotype was sampled from a female donor with Graves disease. The J gene is TRBJ1-1, the V gene TRBV10-3; 7 bases match TRBD1. Sequencing was performed on peripheral blood mononuclear cells (PBMCs), taken when the disease was refractory, from a patient treated with antithyroid drugs. Written as DNA, the CDR3 is TGTGCCATCAGGGCTGACAGGGAAGGAGACACTGAAGCTTTCTTT. Translating it yields CAIRADREGDTEAFF.